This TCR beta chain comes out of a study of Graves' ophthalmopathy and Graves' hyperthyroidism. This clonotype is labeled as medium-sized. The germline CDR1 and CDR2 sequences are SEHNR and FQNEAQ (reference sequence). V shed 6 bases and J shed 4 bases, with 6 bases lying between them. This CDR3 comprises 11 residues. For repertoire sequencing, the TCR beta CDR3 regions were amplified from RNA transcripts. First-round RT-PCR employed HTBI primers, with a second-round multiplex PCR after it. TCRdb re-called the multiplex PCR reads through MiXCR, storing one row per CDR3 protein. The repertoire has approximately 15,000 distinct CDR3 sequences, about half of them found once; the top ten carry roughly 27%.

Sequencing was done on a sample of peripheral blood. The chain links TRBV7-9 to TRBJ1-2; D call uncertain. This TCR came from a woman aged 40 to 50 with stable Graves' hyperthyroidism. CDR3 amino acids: CASSYVYGYTF. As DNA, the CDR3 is TGTGCCAGCAGTTACGTCTATGGCTACACCTTC.